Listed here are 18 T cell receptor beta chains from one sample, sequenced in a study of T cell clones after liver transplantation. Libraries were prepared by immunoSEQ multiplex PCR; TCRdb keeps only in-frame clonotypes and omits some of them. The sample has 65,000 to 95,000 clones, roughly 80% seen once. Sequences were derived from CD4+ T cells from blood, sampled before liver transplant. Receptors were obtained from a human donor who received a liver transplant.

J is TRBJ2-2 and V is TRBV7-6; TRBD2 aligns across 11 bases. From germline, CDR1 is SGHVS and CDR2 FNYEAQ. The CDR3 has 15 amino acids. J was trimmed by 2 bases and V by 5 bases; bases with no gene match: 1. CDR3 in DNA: TGTGCCAGCAGCGGGACTAGCGGTAACACCGGGGAGCTGTTTTTT. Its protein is CASSGTSGNTGELFF.

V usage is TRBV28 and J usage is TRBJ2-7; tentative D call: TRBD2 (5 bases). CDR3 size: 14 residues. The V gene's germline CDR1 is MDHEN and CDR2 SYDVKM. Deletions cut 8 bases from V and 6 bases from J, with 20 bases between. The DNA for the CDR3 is TGTGCCAGCGTTCGCCGGACTCGCTCCATCGAGCAGTACTTC. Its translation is CASVRRTRSIEQYF.

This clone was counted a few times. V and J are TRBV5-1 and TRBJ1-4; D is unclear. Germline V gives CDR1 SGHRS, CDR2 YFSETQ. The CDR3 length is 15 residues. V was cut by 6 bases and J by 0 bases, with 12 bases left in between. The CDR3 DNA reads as TGCGCCAGCAAACGGGCCCATGCAACTAATGAAAAACTGTTTTTT. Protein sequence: CASKRAHATNEKLFF.

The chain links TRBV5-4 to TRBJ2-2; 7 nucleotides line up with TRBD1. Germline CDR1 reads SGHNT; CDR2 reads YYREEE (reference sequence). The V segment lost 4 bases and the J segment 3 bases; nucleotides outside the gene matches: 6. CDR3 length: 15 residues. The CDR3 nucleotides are TGTGCCAGCAGCGGGGCAGGACAGGACACCGGGGAGCTGTTTTTT. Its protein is CASSGAGQDTGELFF.

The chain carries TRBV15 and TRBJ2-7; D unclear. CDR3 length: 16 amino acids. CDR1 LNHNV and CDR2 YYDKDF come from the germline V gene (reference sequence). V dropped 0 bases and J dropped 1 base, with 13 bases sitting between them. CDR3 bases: TGTGCCACCAGCAGAGATTGGTCGGGCCGGTCCTACGAGCAGTACTTC. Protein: CATSRDWSGRSYEQYF.

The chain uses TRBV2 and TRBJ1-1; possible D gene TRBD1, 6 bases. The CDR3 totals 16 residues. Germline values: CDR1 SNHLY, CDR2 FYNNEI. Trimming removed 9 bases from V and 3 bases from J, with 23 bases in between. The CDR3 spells CARGGRDTILDTEAFF. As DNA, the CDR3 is TGTGCCAGGGGGGGGCGGGACACCATCCTGGACACTGAAGCTTTCTTT.

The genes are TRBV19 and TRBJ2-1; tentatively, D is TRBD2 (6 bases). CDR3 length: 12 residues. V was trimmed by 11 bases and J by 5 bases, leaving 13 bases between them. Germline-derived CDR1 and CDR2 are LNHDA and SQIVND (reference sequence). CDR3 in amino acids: CACGTLDNEQFF. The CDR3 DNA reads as TGTGCCTGCGGGACGCTCGACAATGAGCAGTTCTTC.

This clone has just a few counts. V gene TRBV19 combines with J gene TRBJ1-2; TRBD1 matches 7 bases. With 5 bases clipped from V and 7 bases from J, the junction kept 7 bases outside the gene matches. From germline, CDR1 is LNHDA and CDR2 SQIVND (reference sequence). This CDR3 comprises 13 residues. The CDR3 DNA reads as TGTGCCAGTAGTCTAAATGGACAGGCTGGCTACACCTTC. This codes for CASSLNGQAGYTF.

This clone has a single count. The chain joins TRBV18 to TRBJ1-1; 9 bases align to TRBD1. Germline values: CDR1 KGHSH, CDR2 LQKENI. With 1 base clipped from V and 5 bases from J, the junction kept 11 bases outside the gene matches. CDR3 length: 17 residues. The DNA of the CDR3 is TGTGCCAGCTCACCACAGACCTCCGGGACAGGGCTTACTGAAGCTTTCTTT. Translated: CASSPQTSGTGLTEAFF. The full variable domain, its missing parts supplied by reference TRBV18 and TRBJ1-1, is NAGVMQNPRHLVRRRGQEARLRCSPMKGHSHVYWYRQLPEEGLKFMVYLQKENIIDESGMPKERFSAEFPKEGPSILRIQQVVRGDSAAYFCASSPQTSGTGLTEAFFGQGTRLTVV.

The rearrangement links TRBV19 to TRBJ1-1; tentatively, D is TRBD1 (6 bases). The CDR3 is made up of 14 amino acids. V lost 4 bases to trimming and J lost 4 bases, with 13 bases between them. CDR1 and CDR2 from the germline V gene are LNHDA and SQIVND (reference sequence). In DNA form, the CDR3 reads TGTGCCAGTAGTACCGGTAGGGGGGGCACTGAAGCTTTCTTT. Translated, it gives CASSTGRGGTEAFF.

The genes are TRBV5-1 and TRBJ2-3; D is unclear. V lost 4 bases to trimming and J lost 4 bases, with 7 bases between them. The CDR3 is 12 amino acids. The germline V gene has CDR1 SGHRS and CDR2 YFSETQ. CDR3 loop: CASSPTSDTQYF. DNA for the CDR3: TGCGCCAGCAGCCCGACTTCAGATACGCAGTATTTT.

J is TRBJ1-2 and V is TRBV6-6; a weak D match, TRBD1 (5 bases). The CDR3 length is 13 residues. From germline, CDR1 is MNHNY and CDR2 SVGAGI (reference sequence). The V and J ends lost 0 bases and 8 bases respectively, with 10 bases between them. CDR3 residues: CASSYSTRGGYTF. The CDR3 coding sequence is TGTGCCAGCAGTTACTCGACACGGGGCGGCTACACCTTC.

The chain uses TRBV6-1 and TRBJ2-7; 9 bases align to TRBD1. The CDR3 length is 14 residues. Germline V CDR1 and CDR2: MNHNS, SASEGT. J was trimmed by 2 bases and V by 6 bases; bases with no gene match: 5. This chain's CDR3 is CASSLGQGTYEQYF. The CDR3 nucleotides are TGTGCCAGCAGCTTGGGACAGGGTACCTACGAGCAGTACTTC.

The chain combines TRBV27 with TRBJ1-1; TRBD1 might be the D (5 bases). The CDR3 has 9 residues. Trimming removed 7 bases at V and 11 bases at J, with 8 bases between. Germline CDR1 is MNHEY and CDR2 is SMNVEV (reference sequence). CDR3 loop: CASNGGAFF. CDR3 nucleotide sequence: TGTGCCAGCAATGGGGGGGCTTTCTTT.

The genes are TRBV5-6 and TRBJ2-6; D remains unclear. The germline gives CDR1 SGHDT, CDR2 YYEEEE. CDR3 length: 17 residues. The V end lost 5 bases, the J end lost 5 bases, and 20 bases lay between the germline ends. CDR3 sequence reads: CASRCGNSQSRANVLTF. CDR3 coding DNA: TGTGCCAGCAGGTGCGGCAATTCACAAAGTCGGGCCAACGTCCTGACTTTC.

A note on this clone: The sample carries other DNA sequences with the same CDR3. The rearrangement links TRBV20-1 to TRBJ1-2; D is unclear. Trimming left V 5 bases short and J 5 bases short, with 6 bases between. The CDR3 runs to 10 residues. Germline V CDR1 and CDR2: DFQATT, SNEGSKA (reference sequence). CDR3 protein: CSAYEYGYTF. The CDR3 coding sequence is TGCAGTGCTTATGAGTATGGCTACACCTTC.

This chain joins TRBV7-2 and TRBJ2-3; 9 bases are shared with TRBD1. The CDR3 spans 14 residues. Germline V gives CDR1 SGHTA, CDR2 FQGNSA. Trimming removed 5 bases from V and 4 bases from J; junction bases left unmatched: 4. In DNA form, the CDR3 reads TGTGCCAGCAGCCGAACAGGGGGCGCAGATACGCAGTATTTT. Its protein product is CASSRTGGADTQYF.

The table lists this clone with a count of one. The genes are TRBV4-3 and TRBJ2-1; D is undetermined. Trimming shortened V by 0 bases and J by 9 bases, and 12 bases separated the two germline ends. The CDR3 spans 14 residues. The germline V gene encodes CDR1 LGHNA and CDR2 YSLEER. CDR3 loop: CASSQERIPGEQFF. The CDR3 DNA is TGCGCCAGCAGCCAAGAAAGGATACCGGGTGAGCAGTTCTTC.